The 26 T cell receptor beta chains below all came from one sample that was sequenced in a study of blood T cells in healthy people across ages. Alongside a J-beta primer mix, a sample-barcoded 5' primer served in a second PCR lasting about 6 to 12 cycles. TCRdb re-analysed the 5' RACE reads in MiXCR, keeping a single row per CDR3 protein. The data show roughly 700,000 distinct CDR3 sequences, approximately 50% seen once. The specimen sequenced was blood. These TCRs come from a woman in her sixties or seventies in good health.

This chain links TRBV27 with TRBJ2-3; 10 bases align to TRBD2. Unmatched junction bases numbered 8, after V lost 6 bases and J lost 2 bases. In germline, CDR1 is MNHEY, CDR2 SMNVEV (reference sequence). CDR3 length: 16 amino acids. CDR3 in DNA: TGTGCCAGCAGCCTTAGCGGGAGGTCCCCCACAGATACGCAGTATTTT. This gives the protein CASSLSGRSPTDTQYF.

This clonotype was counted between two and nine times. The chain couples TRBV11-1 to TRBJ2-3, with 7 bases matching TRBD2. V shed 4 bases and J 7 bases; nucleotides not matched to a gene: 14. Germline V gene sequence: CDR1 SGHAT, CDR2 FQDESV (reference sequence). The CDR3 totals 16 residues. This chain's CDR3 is CASSSGGTGGRYTQYF. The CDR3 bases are TGTGCCAGCAGCTCTGGCGGGACTGGCGGGAGATATACGCAGTATTTT.

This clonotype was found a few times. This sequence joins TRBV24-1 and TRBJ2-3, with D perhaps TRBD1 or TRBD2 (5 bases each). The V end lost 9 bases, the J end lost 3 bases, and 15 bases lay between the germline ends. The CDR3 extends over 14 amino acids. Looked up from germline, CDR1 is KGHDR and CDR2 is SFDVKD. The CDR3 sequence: CATRGARGTDTQYF. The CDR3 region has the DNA TGTGCCACCCGGGGCGCCCGAGGGACAGATACGCAGTATTTT.

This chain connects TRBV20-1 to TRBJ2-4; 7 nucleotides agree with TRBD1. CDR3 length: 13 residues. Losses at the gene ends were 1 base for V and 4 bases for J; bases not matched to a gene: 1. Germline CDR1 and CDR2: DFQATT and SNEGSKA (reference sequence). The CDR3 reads CSARGTGKNIQYF. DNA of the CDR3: TGCAGTGCTAGAGGGACAGGAAAAAACATTCAGTACTTC.

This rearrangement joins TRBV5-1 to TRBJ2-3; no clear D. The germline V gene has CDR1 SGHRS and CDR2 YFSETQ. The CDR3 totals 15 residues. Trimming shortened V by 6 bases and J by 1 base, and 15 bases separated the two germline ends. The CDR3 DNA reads TGCGCCAGCAATACTGACTGGGTAGGCACAGATACGCAGTATTTT. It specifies CASNTDWVGTDTQYF.

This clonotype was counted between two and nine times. The CDR3: CASSINRVSYEQYF. The CDR3 DNA reads as TGTGCCAGCAGCATCAACAGGGTTTCCTACGAGCAGTACTTC. The chain links TRBV7-2 to TRBJ2-7; D is perhaps TRBD1 (6 bases). Trimming took 5 bases from V and 1 from J, leaving 12 bases between them. CDR1 and CDR2 (germline): SGHTA, FQGNSA. The CDR3 has 14 residues.

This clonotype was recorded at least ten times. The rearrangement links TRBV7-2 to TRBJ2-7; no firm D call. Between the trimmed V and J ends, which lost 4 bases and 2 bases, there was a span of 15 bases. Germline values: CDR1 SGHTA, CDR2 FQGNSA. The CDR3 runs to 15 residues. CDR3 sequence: CASSSLGGRTYEQYF. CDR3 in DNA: TGTGCCAGCAGCTCCTTAGGTGGACGGACCTACGAGCAGTACTTC.

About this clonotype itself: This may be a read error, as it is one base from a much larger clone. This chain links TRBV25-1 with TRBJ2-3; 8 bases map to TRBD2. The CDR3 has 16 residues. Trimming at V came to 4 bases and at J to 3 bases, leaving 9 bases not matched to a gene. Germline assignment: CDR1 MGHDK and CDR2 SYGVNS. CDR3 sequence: CASSGDTGGSTDTQYF. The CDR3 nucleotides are TGTGCCAGCAGTGGGGATACGGGAGGGTCGACAGATACGCAGTATTTT.

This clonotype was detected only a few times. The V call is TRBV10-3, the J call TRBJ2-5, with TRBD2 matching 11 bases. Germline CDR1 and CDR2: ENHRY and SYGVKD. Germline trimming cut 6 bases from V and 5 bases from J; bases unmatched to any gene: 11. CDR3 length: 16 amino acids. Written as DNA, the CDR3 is TGTGCCATCAGGGGGACTAGCGGTATTTTCGGGGAGACCCAGTACTTC. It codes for CAIRGTSGIFGETQYF.

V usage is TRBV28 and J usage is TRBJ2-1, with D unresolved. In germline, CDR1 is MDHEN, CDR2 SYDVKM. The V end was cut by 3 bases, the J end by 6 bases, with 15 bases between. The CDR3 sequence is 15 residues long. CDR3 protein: CASSFRRVASNEQFF. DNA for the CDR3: TGTGCCAGCAGTTTTAGAAGGGTAGCTTCCAATGAGCAGTTCTTC. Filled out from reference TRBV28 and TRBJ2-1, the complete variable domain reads DVKVTQSSRYLVKRTGEKVFLECVQDMDHENMFWYRQDPGLGLRLIYFSYDVKMKEKGDIPEGYSVSREKKERFSLILESASTNQTSMYLCASSFRRVASNEQFFGPGTRLTVL.

CDR3 sequence reads: CASSPTTGIDGYTF. CDR3 nucleotides: TGCGCCAGCAGCCCTACGACAGGGATTGATGGCTACACCTTC. The V call is TRBV5-1, the J call TRBJ1-2; 7 bases line up with TRBD1. V shed 4 bases, J shed 6 bases, and the junction held 9 bases outside the gene matches. The V gene's germline CDR1 is SGHRS and CDR2 YFSETQ. This CDR3 region has 14 residues.

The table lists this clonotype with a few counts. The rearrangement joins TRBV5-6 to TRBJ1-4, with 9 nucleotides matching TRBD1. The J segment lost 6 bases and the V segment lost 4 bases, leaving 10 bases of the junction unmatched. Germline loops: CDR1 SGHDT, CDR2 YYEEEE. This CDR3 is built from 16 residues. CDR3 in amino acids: CASSRDRDTQHEKLFF. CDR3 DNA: TGTGCCAGCAGCCGGGACAGGGACACCCAACATGAAAAACTGTTTTTT.

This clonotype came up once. CDR3 in amino acids: CASSGTSRRAYEQYF. The CDR3 DNA reads as TGTGCCAGCAGTGGAACTAGCAGGAGGGCCTACGAGCAGTACTTC. V is TRBV2 and J is TRBJ2-7; a possible D gene is TRBD2 (6 bases). With 4 bases removed from V and 2 bases from J, the gap between germline ends came to 15 bases. The germline gives CDR1 SNHLY, CDR2 FYNNEI. This CDR3 is 15 amino acids long.

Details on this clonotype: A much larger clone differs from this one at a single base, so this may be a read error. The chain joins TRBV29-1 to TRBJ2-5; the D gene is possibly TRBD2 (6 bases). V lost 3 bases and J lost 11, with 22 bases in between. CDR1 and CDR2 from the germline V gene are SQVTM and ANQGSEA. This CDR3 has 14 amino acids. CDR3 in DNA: TGCAGCGTTGACGGGAGCCCCTTACAATATGAGCAGTACTTC. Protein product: CSVDGSPLQYEQYF.

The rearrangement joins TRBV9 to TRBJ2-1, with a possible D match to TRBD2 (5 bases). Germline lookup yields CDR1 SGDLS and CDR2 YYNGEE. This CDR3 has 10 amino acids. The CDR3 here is CATSGNEQFF. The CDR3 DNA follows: TGTGCAACATCGGGGAATGAGCAGTTCTTC.

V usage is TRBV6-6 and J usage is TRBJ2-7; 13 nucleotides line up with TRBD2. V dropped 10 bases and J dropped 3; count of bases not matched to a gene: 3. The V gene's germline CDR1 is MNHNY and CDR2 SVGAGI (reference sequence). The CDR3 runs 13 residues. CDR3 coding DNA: TGTGCCACCGGACTAGCGGGAGACTACGAGCAGTACTTC. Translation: CATGLAGDYEQYF.

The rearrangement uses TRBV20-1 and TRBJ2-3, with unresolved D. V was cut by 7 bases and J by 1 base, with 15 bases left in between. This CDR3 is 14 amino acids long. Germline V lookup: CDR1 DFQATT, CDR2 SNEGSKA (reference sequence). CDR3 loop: CSGNVDPRTDTQYF. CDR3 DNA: TGCAGTGGTAACGTAGACCCACGCACAGATACGCAGTATTTT.

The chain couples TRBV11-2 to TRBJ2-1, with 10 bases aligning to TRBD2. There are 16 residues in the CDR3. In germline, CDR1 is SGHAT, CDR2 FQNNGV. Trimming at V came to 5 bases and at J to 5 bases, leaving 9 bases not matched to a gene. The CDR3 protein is CASSARQLAGHNEQFF. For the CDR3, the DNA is TGTGCCAGCAGCGCCCGACAACTAGCGGGACACAATGAGCAGTTCTTC. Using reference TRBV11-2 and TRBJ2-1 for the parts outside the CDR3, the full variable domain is EAGVAQSPRYKIIEKRQSVAFWCNPISGHATLYWYQQILGQGPKLLIQFQNNGVVDDSQLPKDRFSAERLKGVDSTLKIQPAKLEDSAVYLCASSARQLAGHNEQFFGPGTRLTVL.

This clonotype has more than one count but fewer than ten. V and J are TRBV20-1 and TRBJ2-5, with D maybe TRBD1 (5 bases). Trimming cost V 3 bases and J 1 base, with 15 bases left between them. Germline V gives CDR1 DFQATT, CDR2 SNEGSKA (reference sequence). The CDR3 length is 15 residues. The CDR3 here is CSARHRSLLQETQYF. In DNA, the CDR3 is TGCAGTGCTAGGCACAGGTCCCTACTCCAAGAGACCCAGTACTTC.

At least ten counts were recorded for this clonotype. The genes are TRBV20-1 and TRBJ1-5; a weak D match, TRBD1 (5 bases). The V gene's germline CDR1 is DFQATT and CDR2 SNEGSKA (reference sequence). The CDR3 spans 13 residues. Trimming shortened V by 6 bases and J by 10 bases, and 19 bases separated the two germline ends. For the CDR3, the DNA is TGCAGTGCCCCGGACACCGGGAGACTCCCCCAGCATTTT. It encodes CSAPDTGRLPQHF.

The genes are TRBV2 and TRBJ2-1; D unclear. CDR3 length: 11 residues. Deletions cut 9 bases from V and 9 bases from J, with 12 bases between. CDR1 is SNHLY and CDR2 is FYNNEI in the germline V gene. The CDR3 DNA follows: TGTGCCAGTACCCCAGCTGTTGAGCAGTTCTTC. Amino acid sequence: CASTPAVEQFF.

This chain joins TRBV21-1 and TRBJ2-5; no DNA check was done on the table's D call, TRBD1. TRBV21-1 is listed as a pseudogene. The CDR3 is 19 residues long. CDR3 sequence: CASSTPLDRGPYLQETQYF. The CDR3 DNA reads TGTGCCAGCAGCACCCCCCTCGACAGGGGACCTTACCTTCAAGAGACCCAGTACTTC.

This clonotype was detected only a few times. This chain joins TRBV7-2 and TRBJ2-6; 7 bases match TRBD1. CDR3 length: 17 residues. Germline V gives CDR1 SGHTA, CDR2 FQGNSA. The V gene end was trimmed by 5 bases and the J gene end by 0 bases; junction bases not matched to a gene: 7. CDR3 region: CASSLGQANSGANVLTF. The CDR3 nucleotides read TGTGCCAGCAGCCTCGGACAGGCGAACTCTGGGGCCAACGTCCTGACTTTC. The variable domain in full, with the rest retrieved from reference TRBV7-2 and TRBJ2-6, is GAGVSQSPSNKVTEKGKDVELRCDPISGHTALYWYRQSLGQGLEFLIYFQGNSAPDKSGLPSDRFSAERTGGSVSTLTIQRTQQEDSAVYLCASSLGQANSGANVLTFGAGSRLTVL.

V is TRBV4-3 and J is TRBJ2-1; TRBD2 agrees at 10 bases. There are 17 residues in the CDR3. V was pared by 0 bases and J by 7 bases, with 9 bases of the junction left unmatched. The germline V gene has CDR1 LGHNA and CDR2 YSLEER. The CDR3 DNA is TGCGCCAGCAGCCAAGATAGTAGCGGGAGGAGTCGGAATGAGCAGTTCTTC. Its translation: CASSQDSSGRSRNEQFF.

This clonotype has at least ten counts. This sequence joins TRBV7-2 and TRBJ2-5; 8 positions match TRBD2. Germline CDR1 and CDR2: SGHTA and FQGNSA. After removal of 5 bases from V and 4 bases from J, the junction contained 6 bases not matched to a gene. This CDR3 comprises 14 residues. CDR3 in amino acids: CASSPTGGRETQYF. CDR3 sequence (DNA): TGTGCCAGCAGCCCGACGGGAGGGCGAGAGACCCAGTACTTC.

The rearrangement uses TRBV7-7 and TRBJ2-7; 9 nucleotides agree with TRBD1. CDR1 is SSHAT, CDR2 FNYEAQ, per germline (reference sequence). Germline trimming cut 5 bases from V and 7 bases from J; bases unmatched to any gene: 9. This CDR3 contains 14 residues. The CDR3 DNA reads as TGTGCCAGCAGCCGGGACAGGGTAAAGTTAGAGCAGTACTTC. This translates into CASSRDRVKLEQYF. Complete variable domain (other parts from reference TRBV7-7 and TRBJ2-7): GAGVSQSPRYKVTKRGQDVTLRCDPISSHATLYWYQQALGQGPEFLTYFNYEAQPDKSGLPSDRFSAERPEGSISTLTIQRTEQRDSAMYRCASSRDRVKLEQYFGPGTRLTVT.